The sequence of this TCR beta chain was determined in a study of breast tumors, draining lymph nodes, adjacent tissues. Axillary draining lymph nodes of breast cancer patients supplied the node samples. There are many counts of this clonotype. Its antigen is undetermined. TCRdb processed the multiplex PCR reads anew with MiXCR; each CDR3 protein has one entry. The sample holds around 150,000 distinct CDR3 sequences; 20% to 25% are singletons and the top ten take just over 2.5%. Whole-study results and caveats: Tumor repertoires ranked between lymph nodes and nontumor tissue in diversity, with V and J gene preferences. Tumor T cell lymph node origin was a supported hypothesis, not proven.

The germline V gene has CDR1 SGHVS and CDR2 FNYEAQ. The germline V and J ends were trimmed by 1 base and 2 bases, with 12 bases remaining between them. The CDR3 contains 16 residues. The sequenced sample consisted of axillary lymph node tissue. The rearrangement joins TRBV7-6 to TRBJ2-1, with D perhaps TRBD2 (6 bases). The sequence derives from a female donor with breast cancer. Some clones in this sample may be carry-over from other donors' samples. This CDR3 reads CASSLGDSGTYNEQFF. The CDR3 region has the DNA TGTGCCAGCAGCTTAGGGGATAGCGGAACCTACAATGAGCAGTTCTTC.